This entry is about one T cell receptor beta chain. Germline loops: CDR1 SGHRS, CDR2 YFSETQ. The V segment lost 4 bases and the J segment 10 bases; nucleotides outside the gene matches: 5. This CDR3 is built from 12 residues. The entry originates in a study of blood T cell repertoires in COVID-19. Study background: The United States, Italy and Spain supplied acute and convalescent COVID-19 samples. The analysed material was cDNA or gDNA that came from T cells, B-cell-depleted T cells, or PBMCs.

TCRdb's table, derived via immunoSEQ multiplex PCR, lists solely in-frame clones and lacks some. This sample has 140,000 to 150,000 clones, with 80% found just once. This TCR came from a man between 60 and 75 years old with active or convalescent COVID-19. Specimen: peripheral blood. V usage is TRBV5-1 and J usage is TRBJ2-1; 7 nucleotides match TRBD2. In DNA form, the CDR3 reads TGCGCCAGCAGCACCACTAGCGAGGAGCAGTTCTTC. It specifies CASSTTSEEQFF.